The clone carrying this TCR beta chain was picked up many times. The antigen is unknown. The V gene end was trimmed by 3 bases and the J gene end by 3 bases; junction bases not matched to a gene: 4. CDR3 length equals 16 residues. Germline CDR1 reads SGHRS; CDR2 reads YFSETQ. The data were taken from a study of metastatic and nonmetastatic thyroid tumors. Looking at the study overall: Blood and tumor or nodule tissue repertoires from malignant and benign thyroid patients were compared. The study's findings and limits: It was reported that TCR beta diversity was significantly higher in malignant thyroid tumors than benign nodules, in blood and tumor.

The entire patient cohort was treatment-naive prior to thyroid surgery. Using MiXCR, TCRdb re-called clones from the PCR reads. The sample includes about 16,000 clones, roughly a third of them seen just once. The specimen was tumor tissue. The chain uses TRBV5-1 and TRBJ2-1; 12 bases fit TRBD2. The TCR sequence derives from a male donor with papillary thyroid cancer or a benign thyroid nodule (not recorded which). Some clones in this sample may be carry-over from other donors' samples. CDR3 protein: CASSSTSGGIYNEQFF. Written as DNA, the CDR3 is TGCGCCAGCAGCTCCACTAGCGGGGGGATCTACAATGAGCAGTTCTTC. The entire variable domain, with the rest obtained from reference TRBV5-1 and TRBJ2-1, is as follows: KAGVTQTPRYLIKTRGQQVTLSCSPISGHRSVSWYQQTPGQGLQFLFEYFSETQRNKGNFPGRFSGRQFSNSRSEMNVSTLELGDSALYLCASSSTSGGIYNEQFFGPGTRLTVL.